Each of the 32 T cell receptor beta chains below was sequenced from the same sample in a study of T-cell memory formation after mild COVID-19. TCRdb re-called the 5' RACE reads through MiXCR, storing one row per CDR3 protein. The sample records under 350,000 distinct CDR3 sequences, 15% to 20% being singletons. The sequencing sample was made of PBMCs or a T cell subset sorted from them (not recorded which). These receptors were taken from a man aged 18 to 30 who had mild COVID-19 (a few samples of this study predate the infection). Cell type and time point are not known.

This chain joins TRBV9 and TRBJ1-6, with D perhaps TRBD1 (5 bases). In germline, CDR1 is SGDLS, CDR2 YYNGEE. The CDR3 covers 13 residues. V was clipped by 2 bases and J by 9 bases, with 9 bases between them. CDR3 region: CASSVSGSSPLHF. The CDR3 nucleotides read TGTGCCAGCAGCGTCTCAGGGAGTTCACCCCTCCACTTT. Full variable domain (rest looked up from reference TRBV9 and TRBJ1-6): DSGVTQTPKHLITATGQRVTLRCSPRSGDLSVYWYQQSLDQGLQFLIQYYNGEERAKGNILERFSAQQFPDLHSELNLSSLELGDSALYFCASSVSGSSPLHFGNGTRLTVT.

As DNA, the CDR3 is TGTGCCAGCAGCTTAGGATCTCTTCGCGGCGATGGCTACACCTTC. This gives the protein CASSLGSLRGDGYTF. V and J are TRBV11-2 and TRBJ1-2; D ambiguous. The CDR3 is 15 residues long. The V end was cut by 1 base, the J end by 6 bases, with 15 bases between. CDR1 is SGHAT and CDR2 is FQNNGV in the germline V gene. Together with reference TRBV11-2 and TRBJ1-2, the CDR3 gives the full variable domain: EAGVAQSPRYKIIEKRQSVAFWCNPISGHATLYWYQQILGQGPKLLIQFQNNGVVDDSQLPKDRFSAERLKGVDSTLKIQPAKLEDSAVYLCASSLGSLRGDGYTFGSGTRLTVV.

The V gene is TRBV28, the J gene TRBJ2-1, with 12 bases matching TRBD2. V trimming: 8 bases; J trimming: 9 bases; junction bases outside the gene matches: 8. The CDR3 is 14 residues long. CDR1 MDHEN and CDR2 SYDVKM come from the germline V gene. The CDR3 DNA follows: TGTGCCAGCGTATCTAGCGGGGGGGCCAGTGAGCAGTTCTTC. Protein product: CASVSSGGASEQFF.

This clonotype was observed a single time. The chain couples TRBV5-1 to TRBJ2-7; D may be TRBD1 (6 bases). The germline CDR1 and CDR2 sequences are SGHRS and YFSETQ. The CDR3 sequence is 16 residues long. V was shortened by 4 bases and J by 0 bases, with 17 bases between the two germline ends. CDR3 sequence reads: CASSPHPGQSSYEQYF. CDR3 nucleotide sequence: TGCGCCAGCAGCCCACACCCCGGACAGAGCTCCTACGAGCAGTACTTC.

For the CDR3, the DNA is TGTGCCAGCAGCTTACAGGGAGATAGCAATCAGCCCCAGCATTTT. This codes for CASSLQGDSNQPQHF. The chain carries TRBV7-2 and TRBJ1-5, with D tentatively TRBD1 (5 bases). The CDR3 extends over 15 amino acids. V was trimmed by 2 bases and J by 0 bases, leaving 8 bases between them. Germline V gives CDR1 SGHTA, CDR2 FQGNSA.

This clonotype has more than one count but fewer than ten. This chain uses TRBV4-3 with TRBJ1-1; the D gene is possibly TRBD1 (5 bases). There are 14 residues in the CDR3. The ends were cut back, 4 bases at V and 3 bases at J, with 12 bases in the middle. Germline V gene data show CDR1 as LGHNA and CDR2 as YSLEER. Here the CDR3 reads CASSLETRDTEAFF. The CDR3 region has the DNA TGCGCCAGCAGCCTCGAGACCAGGGACACTGAAGCTTTCTTT.

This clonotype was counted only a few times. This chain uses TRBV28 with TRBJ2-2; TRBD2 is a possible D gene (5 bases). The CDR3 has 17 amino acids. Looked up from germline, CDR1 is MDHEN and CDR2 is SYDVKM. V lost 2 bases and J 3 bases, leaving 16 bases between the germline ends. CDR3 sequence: CASSLMPGKRDTGELFF. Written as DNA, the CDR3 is TGTGCCAGCAGTTTAATGCCCGGGAAAAGGGACACCGGGGAGCTGTTTTTT.

CDR3 DNA sequence: TGCAGTGCTAGAAAGTCAGGGGATGAAAAACTGTTTTTT. It encodes CSARKSGDEKLFF. The chain links TRBV20-1 to TRBJ1-4, with D possibly TRBD1 on 6 matching bases. V gave up 2 bases and J gave up 6 bases, with 10 bases separating them. CDR1 is DFQATT and CDR2 is SNEGSKA in the germline V gene (reference sequence). The CDR3 loop spans 13 amino acids.

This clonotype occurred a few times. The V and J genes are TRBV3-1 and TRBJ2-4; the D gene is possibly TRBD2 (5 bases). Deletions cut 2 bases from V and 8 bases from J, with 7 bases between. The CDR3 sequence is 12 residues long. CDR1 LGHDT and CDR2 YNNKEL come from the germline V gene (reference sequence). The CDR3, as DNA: TGTGCCAGCAGCCAACTGGGAGACATTCAGTACTTC. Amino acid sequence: CASSQLGDIQYF.

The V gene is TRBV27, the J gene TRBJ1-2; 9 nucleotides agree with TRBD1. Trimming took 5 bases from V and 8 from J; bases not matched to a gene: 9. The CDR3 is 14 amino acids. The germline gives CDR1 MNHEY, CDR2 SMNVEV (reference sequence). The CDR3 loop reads CASSHGTGPVGYTF. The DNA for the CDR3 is TGTGCCAGCAGTCACGGGACAGGGCCGGTGGGCTACACCTTC.

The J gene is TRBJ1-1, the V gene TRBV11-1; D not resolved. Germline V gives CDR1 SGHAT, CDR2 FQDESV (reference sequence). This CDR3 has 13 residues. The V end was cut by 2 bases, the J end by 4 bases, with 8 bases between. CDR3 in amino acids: CASSLFRVTEAFF. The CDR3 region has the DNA TGTGCCAGCAGCTTATTTCGAGTCACTGAAGCTTTCTTT.

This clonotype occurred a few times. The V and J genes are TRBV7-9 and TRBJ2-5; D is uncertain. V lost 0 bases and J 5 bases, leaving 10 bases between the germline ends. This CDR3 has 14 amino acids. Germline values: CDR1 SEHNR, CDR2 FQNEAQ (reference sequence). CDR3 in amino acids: CASSLAFLGETQYF. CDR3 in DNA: TGTGCCAGCAGCTTAGCTTTCCTGGGGGAGACCCAGTACTTC.

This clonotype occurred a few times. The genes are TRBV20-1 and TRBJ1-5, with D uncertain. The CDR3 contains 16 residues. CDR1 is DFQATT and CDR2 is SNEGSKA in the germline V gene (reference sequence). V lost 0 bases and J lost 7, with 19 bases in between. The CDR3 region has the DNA TGCAGTGCTAGAGATTGGGCCGCCCAAACGGGACAGCCCCAGCATTTT. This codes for CSARDWAAQTGQPQHF.

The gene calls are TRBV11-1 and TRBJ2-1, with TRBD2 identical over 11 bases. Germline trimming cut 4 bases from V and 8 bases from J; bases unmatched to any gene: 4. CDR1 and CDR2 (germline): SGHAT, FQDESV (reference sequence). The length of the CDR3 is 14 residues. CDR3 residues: CASSSSGGIYEQFF. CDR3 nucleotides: TGTGCCAGCAGCTCTAGCGGGGGGATATATGAGCAGTTCTTC.

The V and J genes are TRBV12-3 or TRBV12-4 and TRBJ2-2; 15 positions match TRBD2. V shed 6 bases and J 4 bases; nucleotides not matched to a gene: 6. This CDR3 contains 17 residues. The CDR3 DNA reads TGTGCCAGCAGCCTAGGGACTAGCGGGGGGATCACCGGGGAGCTGTTTTTT. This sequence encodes CASSLGTSGGITGELFF.

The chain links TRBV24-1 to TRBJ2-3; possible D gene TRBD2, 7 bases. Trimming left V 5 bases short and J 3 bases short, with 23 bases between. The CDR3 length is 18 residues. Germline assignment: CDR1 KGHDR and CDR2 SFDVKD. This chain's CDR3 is CATSADRGGTRGTDTQYF. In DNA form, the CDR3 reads TGTGCCACCAGTGCCGACCGGGGAGGGACAAGGGGGACAGATACGCAGTATTTT.

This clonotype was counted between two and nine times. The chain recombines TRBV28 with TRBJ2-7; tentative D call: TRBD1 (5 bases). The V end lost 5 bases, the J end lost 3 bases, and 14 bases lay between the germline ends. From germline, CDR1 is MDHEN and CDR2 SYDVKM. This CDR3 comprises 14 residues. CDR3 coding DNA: TGTGCCAGCAGTCCCGATGCAGGGATCTACGAGCAGTACGTC. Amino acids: CASSPDAGIYEQYV.

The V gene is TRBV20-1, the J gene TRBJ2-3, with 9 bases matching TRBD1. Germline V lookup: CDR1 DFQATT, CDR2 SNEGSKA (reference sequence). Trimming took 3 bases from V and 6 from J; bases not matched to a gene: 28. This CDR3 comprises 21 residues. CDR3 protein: CSARLDPGQGKTHVVEDTQYF. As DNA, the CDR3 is TGCAGTGCTAGGTTAGATCCGGGACAGGGAAAGACCCACGTCGTGGAGGATACGCAGTATTTT.

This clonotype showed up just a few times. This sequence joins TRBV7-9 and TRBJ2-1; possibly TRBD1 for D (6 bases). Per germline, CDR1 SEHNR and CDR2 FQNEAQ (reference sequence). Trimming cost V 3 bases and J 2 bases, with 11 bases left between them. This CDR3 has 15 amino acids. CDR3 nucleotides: TGTGCCAGCAGCTTCGCGGCAGGGGCCTACAATGAGCAGTTCTTC. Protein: CASSFAAGAYNEQFF.

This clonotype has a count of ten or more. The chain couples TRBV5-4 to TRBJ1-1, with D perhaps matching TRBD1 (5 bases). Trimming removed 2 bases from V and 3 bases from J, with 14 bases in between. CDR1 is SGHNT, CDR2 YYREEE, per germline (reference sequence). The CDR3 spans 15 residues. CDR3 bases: TGTGCCAGCAGCTTCAAATCGGGGGGGGACACTGAAGCTTTCTTT. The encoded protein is CASSFKSGGDTEAFF.

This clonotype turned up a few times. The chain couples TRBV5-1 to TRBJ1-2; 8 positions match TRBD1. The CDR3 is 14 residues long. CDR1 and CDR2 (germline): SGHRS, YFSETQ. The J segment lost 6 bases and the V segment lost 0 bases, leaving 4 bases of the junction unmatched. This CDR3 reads CASSLVSRGHGYTF. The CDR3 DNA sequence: TGCGCCAGCAGCTTGGTTTCCAGGGGGCATGGCTACACCTTC.

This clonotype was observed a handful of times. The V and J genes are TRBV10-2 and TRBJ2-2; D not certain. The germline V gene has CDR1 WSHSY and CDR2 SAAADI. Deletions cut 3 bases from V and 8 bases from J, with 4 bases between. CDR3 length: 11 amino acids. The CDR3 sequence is CASSEMGELFF. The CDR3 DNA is TGCGCCAGCAGTGAAATGGGGGAGCTGTTTTTT.

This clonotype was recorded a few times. Here the CDR3 reads CASRTGTGTYNSPLHF. CDR3 bases: TGTGCCAGCAGGACCGGGACAGGGACCTATAATTCACCCCTCCACTTT. The V call is TRBV6-5, the J call TRBJ1-6; the match to TRBD1 covers 9 bases. CDR1 MNHEY and CDR2 SVGAGI come from the germline V gene. Trimming at V came to 6 bases and at J to 2 bases, leaving 5 bases not matched to a gene. The CDR3 is 16 residues long.

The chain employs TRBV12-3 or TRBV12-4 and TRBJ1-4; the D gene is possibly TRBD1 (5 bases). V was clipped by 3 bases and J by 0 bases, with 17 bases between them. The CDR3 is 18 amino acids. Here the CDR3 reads CASSFFGYRGATNEKLFF. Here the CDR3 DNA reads TGTGCCAGCAGTTTTTTTGGTTATCGGGGGGCAACTAATGAAAAACTGTTTTTT.

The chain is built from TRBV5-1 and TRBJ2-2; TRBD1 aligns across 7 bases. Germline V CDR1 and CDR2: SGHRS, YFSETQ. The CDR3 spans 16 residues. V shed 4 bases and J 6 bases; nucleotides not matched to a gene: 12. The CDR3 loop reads CASSPGQVTLAGELFF. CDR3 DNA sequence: TGCGCCAGCAGCCCCGGACAGGTAACGCTGGCCGGGGAGCTGTTTTTT.

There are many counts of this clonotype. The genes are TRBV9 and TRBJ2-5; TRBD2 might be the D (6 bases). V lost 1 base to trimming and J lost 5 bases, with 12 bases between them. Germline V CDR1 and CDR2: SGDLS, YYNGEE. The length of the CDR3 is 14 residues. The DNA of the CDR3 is TGTGCCAGCAGCGTAACGGGAGCCGCGGAGACCCAGTACTTC. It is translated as CASSVTGAAETQYF.

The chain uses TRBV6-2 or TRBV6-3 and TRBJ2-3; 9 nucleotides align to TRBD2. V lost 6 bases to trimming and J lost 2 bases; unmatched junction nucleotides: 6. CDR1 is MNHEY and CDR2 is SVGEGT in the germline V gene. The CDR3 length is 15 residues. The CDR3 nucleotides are TGTGCCAGCAGAGGACTAGCGTCGAACACAGATACGCAGTATTTT. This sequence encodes CASRGLASNTDTQYF.

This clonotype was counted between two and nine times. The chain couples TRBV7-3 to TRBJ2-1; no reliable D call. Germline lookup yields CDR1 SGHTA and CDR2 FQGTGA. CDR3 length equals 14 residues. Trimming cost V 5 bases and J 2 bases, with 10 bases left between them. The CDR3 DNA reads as TGTGCCAGCAGCAAGGGCAAAACCTACAATGAGCAGTTCTTC. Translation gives CASSKGKTYNEQFF.

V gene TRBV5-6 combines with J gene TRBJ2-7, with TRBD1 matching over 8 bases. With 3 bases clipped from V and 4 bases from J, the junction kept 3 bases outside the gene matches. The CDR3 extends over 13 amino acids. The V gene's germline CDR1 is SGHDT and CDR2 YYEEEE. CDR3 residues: CASSWDRKYEQYV. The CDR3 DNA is TGTGCCAGCAGCTGGGACAGGAAGTACGAGCAGTACGTC.

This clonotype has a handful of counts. DNA of the CDR3: TGTGCCGTGAAGGCCCAGCGAGATTCGTACGAGCAGTACTTC. Translation: CAVKAQRDSYEQYF. The rearrangement uses TRBV7-2 and TRBJ2-7; D remains ambiguous. This CDR3 spans 14 amino acids. Germline values: CDR1 SGHTA, CDR2 FQGNSA. V was shortened by 11 bases and J by 4 bases, with 21 bases between the two germline ends.

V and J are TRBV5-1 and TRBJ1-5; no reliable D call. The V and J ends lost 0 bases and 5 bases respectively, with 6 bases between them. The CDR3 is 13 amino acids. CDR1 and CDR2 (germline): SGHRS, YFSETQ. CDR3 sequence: CASSLEGHQPQHF. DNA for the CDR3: TGCGCCAGCAGCTTGGAAGGTCATCAGCCCCAGCATTTT.

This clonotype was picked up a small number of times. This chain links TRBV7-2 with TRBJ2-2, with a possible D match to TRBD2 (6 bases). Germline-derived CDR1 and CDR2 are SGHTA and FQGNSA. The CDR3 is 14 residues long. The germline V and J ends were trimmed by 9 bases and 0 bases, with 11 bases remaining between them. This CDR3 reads CASSGGPNTGELFF. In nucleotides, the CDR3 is TGTGCCAGTTCCGGGGGTCCGAACACCGGGGAGCTGTTTTTT. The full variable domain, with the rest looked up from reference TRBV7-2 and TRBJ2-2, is GAGVSQSPSNKVTEKGKDVELRCDPISGHTALYWYRQSLGQGLEFLIYFQGNSAPDKSGLPSDRFSAERTGGSVSTLTIQRTQQEDSAVYLCASSGGPNTGELFFGEGSRLTVL.